This TCR beta chain was recorded in a study of beta chain features in type 1 diabetes. The CDR3 length is 17 residues. V gave up 1 base and J gave up 3 bases; unmatched junction bases: 4. Germline V gene sequence: CDR1 LGHNA, CDR2 YNFKEQ. This clone occurred a few times. Its cognate antigen is unknown. Other DNA sequences in this sample translate to the same CDR3. Study-wide findings and caveats: People with Type 1 diabetes carried modestly yet significantly shorter TCRB CDR3s in all four CD4+ subsets. Within patients, naive, central memory and Treg TCRB repertoires seemed more similar than within healthy donors.

Post-sort purity exceeded 95% for all sorted populations. Expressed TCRB transcripts were sequenced because the entire RNA isolate underwent reverse transcription. Data came from immunoSEQ multiplex PCR; TCRdb stores just in-frame clones and leaves some out. The table includes 300,000 to 350,000 clones, 14% detected once. The sequence derives from a man aged 25 to 40 in good health. The V call is TRBV4-2, the J call TRBJ2-3; TRBD2 aligns across 13 bases. The sequencing sample was made of central memory CD4+ T cells from blood. The CDR3 loop reads CASSQGTSGSSTDTQYF. The CDR3 DNA reads TGTGCCAGCAGCCAAGGGACTAGCGGGAGTAGTACAGATACGCAGTATTTT.